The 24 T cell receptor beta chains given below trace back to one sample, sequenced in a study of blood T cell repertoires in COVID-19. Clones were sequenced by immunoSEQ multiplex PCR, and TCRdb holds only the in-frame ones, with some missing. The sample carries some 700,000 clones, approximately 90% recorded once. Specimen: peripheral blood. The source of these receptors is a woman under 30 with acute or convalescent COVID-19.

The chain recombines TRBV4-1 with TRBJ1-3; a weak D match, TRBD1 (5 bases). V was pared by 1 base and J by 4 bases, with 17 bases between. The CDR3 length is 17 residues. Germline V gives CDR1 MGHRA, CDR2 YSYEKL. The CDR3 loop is CASSQGGLKSGGNTIYF. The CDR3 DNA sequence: TGCGCCAGCAGCCAAGGGGGACTAAAATCGGGAGGAAACACCATATATTTT.

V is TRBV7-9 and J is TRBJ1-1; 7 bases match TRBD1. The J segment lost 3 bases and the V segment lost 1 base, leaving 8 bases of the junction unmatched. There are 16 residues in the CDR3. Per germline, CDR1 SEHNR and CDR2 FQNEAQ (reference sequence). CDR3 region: CASSLGRTGDDTEAFF. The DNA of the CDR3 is TGTGCCAGCAGCTTAGGGCGGACAGGAGATGACACTGAAGCTTTCTTT.

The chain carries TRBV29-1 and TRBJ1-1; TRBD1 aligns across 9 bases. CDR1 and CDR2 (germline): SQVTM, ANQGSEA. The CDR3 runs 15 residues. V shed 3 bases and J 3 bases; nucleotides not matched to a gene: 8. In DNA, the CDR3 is TGCAGCGTTGAGGGGGACAGGGTCGGGGACACTGAAGCTTTCTTT. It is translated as CSVEGDRVGDTEAFF.

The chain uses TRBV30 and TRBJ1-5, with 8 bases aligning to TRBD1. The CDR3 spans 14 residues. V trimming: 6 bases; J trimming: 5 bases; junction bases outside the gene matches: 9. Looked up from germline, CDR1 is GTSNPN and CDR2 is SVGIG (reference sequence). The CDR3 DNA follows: TGTGCCTGCATGCCGGACAGGGTAGATCAGCCCCAGCATTTT. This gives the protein CACMPDRVDQPQHF.

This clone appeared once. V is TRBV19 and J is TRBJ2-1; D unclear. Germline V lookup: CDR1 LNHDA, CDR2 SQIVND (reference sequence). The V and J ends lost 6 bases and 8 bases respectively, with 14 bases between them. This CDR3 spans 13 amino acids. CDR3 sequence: CASSARGGDEQFF. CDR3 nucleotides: TGTGCCAGTAGCGCGCGTGGCGGAGATGAGCAGTTCTTC.

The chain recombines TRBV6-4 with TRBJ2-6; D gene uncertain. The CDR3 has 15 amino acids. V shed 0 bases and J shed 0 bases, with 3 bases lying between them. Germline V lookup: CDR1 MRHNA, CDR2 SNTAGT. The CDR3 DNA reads TGTGCCAGCAGTGACTCCCTCTCTGGGGCCAACGTCCTGACTTTC. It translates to CASSDSLSGANVLTF.

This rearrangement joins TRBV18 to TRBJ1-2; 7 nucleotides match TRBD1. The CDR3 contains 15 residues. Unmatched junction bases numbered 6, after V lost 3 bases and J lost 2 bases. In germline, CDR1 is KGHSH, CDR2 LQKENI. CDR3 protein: CASSPRGGTNYGYTF. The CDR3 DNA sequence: TGTGCCAGCTCACCCAGAGGGGGCACCAACTATGGCTACACCTTC.

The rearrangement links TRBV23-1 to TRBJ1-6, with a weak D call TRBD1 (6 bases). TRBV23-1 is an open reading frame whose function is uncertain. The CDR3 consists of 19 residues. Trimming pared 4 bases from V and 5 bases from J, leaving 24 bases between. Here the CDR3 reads CASSPTVSTQGRHNSPLHF. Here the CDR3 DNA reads TGCGCCAGCAGTCCCACGGTTTCGACACAGGGTCGGCATAATTCACCCCTCCACTTT.

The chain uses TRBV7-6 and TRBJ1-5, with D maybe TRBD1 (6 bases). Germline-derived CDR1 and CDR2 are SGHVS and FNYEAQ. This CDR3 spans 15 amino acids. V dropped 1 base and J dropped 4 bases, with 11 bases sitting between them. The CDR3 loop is CASSLGGHLNQPQHF. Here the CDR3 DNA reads TGTGCCAGCAGCTTAGGGGGACACCTGAATCAGCCCCAGCATTTT.

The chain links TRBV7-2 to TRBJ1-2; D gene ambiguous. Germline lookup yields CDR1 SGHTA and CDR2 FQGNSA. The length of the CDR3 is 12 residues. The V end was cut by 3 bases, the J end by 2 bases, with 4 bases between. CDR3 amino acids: CASSFPNYGYTF. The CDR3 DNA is TGTGCCAGCAGCTTCCCAAACTATGGCTACACCTTC.

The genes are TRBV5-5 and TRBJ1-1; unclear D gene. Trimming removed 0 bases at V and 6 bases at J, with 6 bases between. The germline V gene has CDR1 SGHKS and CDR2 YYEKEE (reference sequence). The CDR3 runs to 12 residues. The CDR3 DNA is TGTGCCAGCAGCTTGGAATCGGCTGAAGCTTTCTTT. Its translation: CASSLESAEAFF.

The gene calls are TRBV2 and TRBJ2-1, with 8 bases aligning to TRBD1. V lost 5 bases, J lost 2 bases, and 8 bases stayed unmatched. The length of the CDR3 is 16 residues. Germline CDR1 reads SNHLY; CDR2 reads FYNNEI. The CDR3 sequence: CASSFRQGPTYNEQFF. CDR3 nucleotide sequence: TGTGCCAGCAGTTTTCGACAGGGGCCAACCTACAATGAGCAGTTCTTC.

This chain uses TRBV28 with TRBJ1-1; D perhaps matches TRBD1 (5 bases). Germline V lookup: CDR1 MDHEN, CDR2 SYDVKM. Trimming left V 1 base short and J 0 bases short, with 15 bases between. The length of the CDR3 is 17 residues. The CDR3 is CASSLFSRGRLNTEAFF. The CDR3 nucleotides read TGTGCCAGCAGTTTATTCAGTAGGGGTAGATTGAACACTGAAGCTTTCTTT.

The DNA of the CDR3 is TGTGCCAGCAGCCAGATTAGAGACTATGGCTACACCTTC. It translates to CASSQIRDYGYTF. The chain couples TRBV14 to TRBJ1-2; the D is unclear. Germline V gene data show CDR1 as SGHDN and CDR2 as FVKESK. The CDR3 sequence is 13 residues long. V lost 3 bases to trimming and J lost 3 bases, with 8 bases between them.

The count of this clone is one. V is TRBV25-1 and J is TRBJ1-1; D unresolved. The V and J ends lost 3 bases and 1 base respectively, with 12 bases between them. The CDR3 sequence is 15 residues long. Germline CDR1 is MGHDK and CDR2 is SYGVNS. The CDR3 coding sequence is TGTGCCAGCAGTGACCTAACCCGGGGGAACACTGAAGCTTTCTTT. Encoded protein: CASSDLTRGNTEAFF.

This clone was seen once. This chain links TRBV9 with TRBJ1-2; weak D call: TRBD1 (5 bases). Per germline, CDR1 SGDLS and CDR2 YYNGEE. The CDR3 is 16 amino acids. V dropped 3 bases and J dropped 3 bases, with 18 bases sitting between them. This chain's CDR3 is CASSAGTPGRHYGYTF. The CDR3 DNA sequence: TGTGCCAGCAGCGCCGGGACTCCGGGAAGGCACTATGGCTACACCTTC.

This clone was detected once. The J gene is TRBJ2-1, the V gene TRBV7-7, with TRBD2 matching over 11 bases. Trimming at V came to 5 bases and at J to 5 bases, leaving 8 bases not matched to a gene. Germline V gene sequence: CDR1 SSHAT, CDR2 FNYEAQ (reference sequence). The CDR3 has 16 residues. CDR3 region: CASSPLAGDLHNEQFF. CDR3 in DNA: TGTGCCAGCAGCCCACTAGCGGGGGACTTACACAATGAGCAGTTCTTC.

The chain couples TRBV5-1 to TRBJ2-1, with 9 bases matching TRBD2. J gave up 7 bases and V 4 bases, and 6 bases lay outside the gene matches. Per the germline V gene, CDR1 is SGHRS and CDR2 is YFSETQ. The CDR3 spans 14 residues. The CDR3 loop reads CASSPGLAWNEQFF. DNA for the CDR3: TGCGCCAGCAGCCCGGGACTAGCATGGAATGAGCAGTTCTTC.

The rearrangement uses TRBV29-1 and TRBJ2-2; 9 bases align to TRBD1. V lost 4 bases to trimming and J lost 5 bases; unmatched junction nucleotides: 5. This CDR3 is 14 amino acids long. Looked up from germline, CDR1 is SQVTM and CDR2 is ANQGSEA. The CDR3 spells CSVGDRAGTGELFF. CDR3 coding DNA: TGCAGCGTTGGGGACAGGGCTGGAACCGGGGAGCTGTTTTTT.

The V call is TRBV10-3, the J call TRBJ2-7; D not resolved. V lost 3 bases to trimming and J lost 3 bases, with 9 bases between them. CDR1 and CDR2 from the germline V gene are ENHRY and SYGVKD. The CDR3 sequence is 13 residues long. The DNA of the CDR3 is TGTGCCATCAGTGAAGAGGTTCTCTACGAGCAGTACTTC. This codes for CAISEEVLYEQYF.

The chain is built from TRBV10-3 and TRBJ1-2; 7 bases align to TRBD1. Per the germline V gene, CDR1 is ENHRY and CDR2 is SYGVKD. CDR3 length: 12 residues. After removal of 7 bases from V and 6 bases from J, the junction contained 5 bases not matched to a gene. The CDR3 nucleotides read TGTGCCATCAAAGAGGGGGCCGATGGCTACACCTTC. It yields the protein CAIKEGADGYTF.

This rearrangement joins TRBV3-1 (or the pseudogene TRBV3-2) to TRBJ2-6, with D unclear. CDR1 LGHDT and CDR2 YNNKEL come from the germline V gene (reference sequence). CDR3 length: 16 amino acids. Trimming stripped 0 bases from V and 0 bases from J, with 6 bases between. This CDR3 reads CASSQDQDSGANVLTF. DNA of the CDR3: TGTGCCAGCAGCCAAGATCAGGACTCTGGGGCCAACGTCCTGACTTTC.

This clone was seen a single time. The CDR3 spells CASTAGGVFDTQYF. The CDR3 bases are TGTGCCAGCACAGCGGGGGGGGTTTTTGATACGCAGTATTTT. The chain has TRBV6-5 and TRBJ2-3; 10 bases are shared with TRBD2. This CDR3 contains 14 residues. J was trimmed by 6 bases and V by 7 bases; bases with no gene match: 7. From germline, CDR1 is MNHEY and CDR2 SVGAGI.

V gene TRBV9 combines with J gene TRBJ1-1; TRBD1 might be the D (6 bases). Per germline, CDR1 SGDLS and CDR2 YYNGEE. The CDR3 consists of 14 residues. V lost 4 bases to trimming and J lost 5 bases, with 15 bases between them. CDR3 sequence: CASSQYTGYTEAFF. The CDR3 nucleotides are TGTGCCAGCAGCCAATATACAGGGTATACTGAAGCTTTCTTT.